These 9 T cell receptor beta chains were all obtained from the same sample, sequenced in a study of control samples from healthy donors and cancer patients. Sequenced by immunoSEQ multiplex PCR; TCRdb stores in-frame clones only, minus some. The table shows about 59,000 clones, with roughly 90% occurring only once. Input material: PBMCs. The receptor set was obtained from a man aged 35-49 years with colorectal cancer.

The J gene is TRBJ1-2, the V gene TRBV20-1; 7 bases map to TRBD1. CDR1 is DFQATT, CDR2 SNEGSKA, per germline (reference sequence). The CDR3 is made up of 14 amino acids. The junction had 6 bases not matched to a gene; V was cut back by 3 bases and J by 2 bases. The CDR3 spells CSASSTGSNYGYTF. The CDR3, as DNA: TGCAGTGCTAGTTCGACAGGGTCCAACTATGGCTACACCTTC.

The J gene is TRBJ1-3, the V gene TRBV5-6, with TRBD1 as a possible D gene (5 bases). The CDR3 is made up of 13 amino acids. Trimming removed 3 bases from V and 7 bases from J, with 11 bases in between. Germline loops: CDR1 SGHDT, CDR2 YYEEEE. The CDR3 spells CASSSGFRNTIYF. The DNA of the CDR3 is TGTGCCAGCAGCTCAGGGTTCAGGAACACCATATATTTT.

The rearrangement links TRBV24-1 to TRBJ2-7; D gene unclear. CDR3 length equals 12 residues. The V gene lost 6 bases and the J gene lost 2 bases, with 7 bases spanning the gap. In germline, CDR1 is KGHDR, CDR2 SFDVKD. CDR3 residues: CATSPGTYEQYF. The DNA of the CDR3 is TGTGCCACCAGTCCGGGTACCTACGAGCAGTACTTC.

V gene TRBV5-8 combines with J gene TRBJ2-7, with 7 bases matching TRBD1. Trimming at V came to 0 bases and at J to 5 bases, leaving 8 bases not matched to a gene. Germline V gene data show CDR1 as SGHTS and CDR2 as YDEGEE. The CDR3 has 15 residues. The CDR3, as DNA: TGTGCCAGCAGCTTGGGACAGGGTGGGCTCCACGAGCAGTACTTC. Protein sequence: CASSLGQGGLHEQYF.

The gene calls are TRBV19 and TRBJ1-3; D uncertain. Germline V lookup: CDR1 LNHDA, CDR2 SQIVND (reference sequence). This CDR3 contains 16 residues. With 3 bases removed from V and 0 bases from J, the gap between germline ends came to 12 bases. The CDR3 spells CASSISSSSSGNTIYF. CDR3 nucleotide sequence: TGTGCCAGTAGTATCTCCTCTTCGAGCTCTGGAAACACCATATATTTT.

CDR3: CASRGQAEGISPLHF. CDR3 DNA sequence: TGTGCCAGCAGGGGCCAGGCGGAGGGGATTTCACCCCTCCACTTT. V is TRBV2 and J is TRBJ1-6; D might be TRBD1 (5 bases). CDR1 is SNHLY, CDR2 FYNNEI, per germline. The germline V and J ends were trimmed by 6 bases and 9 bases, with 18 bases remaining between them. CDR3 length: 15 amino acids.

This chain links TRBV30 with TRBJ2-6, with TRBD1 identical over 7 bases. After removal of 3 bases from V and 4 bases from J, the junction contained 6 bases not matched to a gene. The length of the CDR3 is 15 residues. Germline values: CDR1 GTSNPN, CDR2 SVGIG (reference sequence). CDR3 sequence (DNA): TGTGCCTGGAGGGCCAGGGGGACCGGGGCCAACGTCCTGACTTTC. It translates to CAWRARGTGANVLTF.

The rearrangement links TRBV5-1 to TRBJ1-1, with D hard to call. The germline V gene has CDR1 SGHRS and CDR2 YFSETQ. The CDR3 runs 16 residues. Trimming pared 1 base from V and 0 bases from J, leaving 13 bases between. The CDR3, as DNA: TGCGCCAGCAGCTTGTGGGGTAGGGCCATGAACACTGAAGCTTTCTTT. It specifies CASSLWGRAMNTEAFF.

The chain employs TRBV19 and TRBJ1-5; D not certain. Germline V gene lookup returns CDR1 LNHDA and CDR2 SQIVND (reference sequence). V gave up 7 bases and J gave up 0 bases, with 16 bases separating them. The CDR3 covers 16 residues. The CDR3 region has the DNA TGTGCCAGTAAAGGATGGAGCGTCTATAGCAATCAGCCCCAGCATTTT. As protein: CASKGWSVYSNQPQHF.